A selection of T cell receptor beta chains follows, all from one sample in a study of blood T cells in healthy people across ages. TCRdb re-called the 5' RACE reads through MiXCR, storing one row per CDR3 protein. This sample carries about 570,000 distinct CDR3 sequences, 27% of them seen once, and the ten largest clones take less than 20%. Sequencing input: blood. These receptors all come from a woman aged 70-85 years in good health. The CDR3 runs from the conserved cysteine through the conserved F or W. The D gene is left open where the match is weak. Where a row states a size, it is once, few, many or the class of an expanded clone; other rows omit it.

J gene | clone size | D gene | V gene | CDR3 DNA | CDR3 protein
TRBJ1-5 | . | . | TRBV6-1 | TGTGCCAGCAGTGAAGGGGGGGCAGGTCAGCCCCAGCATTTT | CASSEGGAGQPQHF
TRBJ2-3 | . | TRBD2 | TRBV5-6 | TGTGCCAGCAGCCCGTATGGGACTAGCGGGGGCACAGATACGCAGTATTTT | CASSPYGTSGGTDTQYF
TRBJ2-2 | few | TRBD1 | TRBV19 | TGTGCCACCACCGCCGGGACAGTGGGTAACGGGGAGCTGTTTTTT | CATTAGTVGNGELFF
TRBJ1-5 | . | . | TRBV20-1 | TGCAGTGCTAAATCCGGACGGAGCAATCAGCCCCAGCATTTT | CSAKSGRSNQPQHF
TRBJ2-5 | . | . | TRBV20-1 | TGCAGTGCTAGCCTTCTGGCTTCACCCGAAGAGACCCAGTACTTC | CSASLLASPEETQYF
TRBJ2-5 | few | . | TRBV4-2 | TGTGCCAGCAGCCAAGATTTCGAAGAGACCCAGTACTTC | CASSQDFEETQYF
TRBJ1-4 | . | . | TRBV7-8 | TGTGCCAGCAGCTTAGCGTACCGGGGTCAGCTAGCGGGGTCTAATGAAAAACTGTTTTTT | CASSLAYRGQLAGSNEKLFF
TRBJ1-4 | few | . | TRBV2 | TGTGCCAGCAGTGAAGCGATTGGGATCTGGGGTGAAAAACTGTTTTTT | CASSEAIGIWGEKLFF
TRBJ2-7 | . | . | TRBV11-3 | TGTGCCAGCAGAATGGACAGCTACGGGCAGTACTTC | CASRMDSYGQYF
TRBJ2-6 | . | . | TRBV6-2/TRBV6-3 | TGTGCCAGCTTTTTCCGACCCCTCTCTGGGGCCAACGTCCTGACTTTC | CASFFRPLSGANVLTF
TRBJ1-4 | few | TRBD1 | TRBV20-1 | TGCAGTGCACCACCTGCAGGGGGAGGGGGTGAAAAACTGTTTTTT | CSAPPAGGGGEKLFF